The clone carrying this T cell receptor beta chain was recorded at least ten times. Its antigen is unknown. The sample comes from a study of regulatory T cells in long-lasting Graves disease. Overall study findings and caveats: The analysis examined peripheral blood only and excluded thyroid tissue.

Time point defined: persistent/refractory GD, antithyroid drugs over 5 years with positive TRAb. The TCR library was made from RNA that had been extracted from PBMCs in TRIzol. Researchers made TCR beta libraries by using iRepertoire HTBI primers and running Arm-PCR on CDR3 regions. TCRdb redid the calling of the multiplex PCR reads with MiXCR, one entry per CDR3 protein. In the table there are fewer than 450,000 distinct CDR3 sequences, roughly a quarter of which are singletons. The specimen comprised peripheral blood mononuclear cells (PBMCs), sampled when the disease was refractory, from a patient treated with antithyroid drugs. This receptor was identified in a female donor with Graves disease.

The CDR3 loop is CASSLFTGGYGYTF. The CDR3, as DNA: TGTGCCAGCAGTTTATTTACAGGGGGCTATGGCTACACCTTC. The rearrangement uses TRBV28 and TRBJ1-2; the match to TRBD1 covers 8 bases. The CDR3 has 14 amino acids. CDR1 is MDHEN, CDR2 SYDVKM, per germline. J lost 4 bases, V lost 1 base, and 2 bases had no gene match.